A single sample gave rise to the 17 T cell receptor beta chains below, sequenced in a study of siplizumab effects on memory and regulatory T cells. Their antigen targets remain unknown. Clones were sequenced by immunoSEQ multiplex PCR, and TCRdb holds only the in-frame ones, with some missing. The table includes some 9,900 clones, about 47% detected once. Researchers maintained the mixed lymphocyte reaction cells in coculture at 37°C for about six days. Source material: CFSE-low (dividing) CD8+ T cells sorted from an allogeneic mixed lymphocyte reaction. Receptor source: a human donor in good health; the cells came from an allogeneic mixed lymphocyte reaction.

The rearrangement joins TRBV6-5 to TRBJ2-5; a weak D match, TRBD2 (5 bases). The J call may not be correct, given that the DNA end is closer to TRBJ2-7. This CDR3 has 14 residues. Germline V gene data show CDR1 as MNHEY and CDR2 as SVGAGI. The CDR3 bases are TGTGCCAGCAGTCCTAGCTGGGCCTCCTACGAGCAGTACTTC. This encodes CASSPSWASYEQYF.

In its sample, this clone ranks as medium-sized. This sequence joins TRBV13 and TRBJ1-2; perhaps TRBD1 as D (5 bases). Between the trimmed V and J ends, which lost 4 bases and 7 bases, there was a span of 19 bases. In germline, CDR1 is PRHDT, CDR2 FYEKMQ (reference sequence). The CDR3 runs 15 residues. The CDR3 DNA reads as TGTGCCAGCAGCTCACACGACAGTGATCTGGGTGGCTACACCTTC. It specifies CASSSHDSDLGGYTF.

A few counts support this clone. V usage is TRBV27 and J usage is TRBJ1-5, with D perhaps matching TRBD1 (5 bases). The CDR3 sequence is 14 residues long. The germline V and J ends were trimmed by 4 bases and 6 bases, with 13 bases remaining between them. Germline loops: CDR1 MNHEY, CDR2 SMNVEV (reference sequence). CDR3 coding DNA: TGTGCCAGCAGTTCCCTGCTCGGGGGTCAGCCCCAGCATTTT. The encoded protein is CASSSLLGGQPQHF.

Only a few counts were recorded for this clone. The V call is TRBV9, the J call TRBJ2-7; D call uncertain. Germline V gene data show CDR1 as SGDLS and CDR2 as YYNGEE. The CDR3 consists of 15 residues. The germline V and J ends were trimmed by 0 bases and 2 bases, with 12 bases remaining between them. Here the CDR3 reads CASSVGADSPYEQYF. The CDR3 nucleotides read TGTGCCAGCAGCGTAGGGGCGGATTCCCCCTACGAGCAGTACTTC.

By its share, this clone is medium-sized (0.01 to 0.1%). The CDR3 DNA follows: TGTGCCAGCAGCTTAGCCGCCAATGAGCAGTTCTTC. Its translation is CASSLAANEQFF. The V call is TRBV7-9, the J call TRBJ2-1; D remains unclear. CDR1 and CDR2 (germline): SEHNR, FQNEAQ (reference sequence). The CDR3 contains 12 residues. V was trimmed by 0 bases and J by 6 bases, leaving 3 bases between them.

The chain links TRBV6-1 to TRBJ2-7; the match to TRBD1 covers 8 bases. This CDR3 spans 15 amino acids. Germline lookup yields CDR1 MNHNS and CDR2 SASEGT. V shed 0 bases and J 5 bases; nucleotides not matched to a gene: 6. Here the CDR3 reads CASSEASRGLDEQYF. The CDR3 nucleotides read TGTGCCAGCAGTGAAGCAAGCAGGGGGCTGGACGAGCAGTACTTC.

This clone is medium-sized in the sample. The chain recombines TRBV27 with TRBJ2-1; 7 bases are shared with TRBD1. The V gene's germline CDR1 is MNHEY and CDR2 SMNVEV (reference sequence). J gave up 4 bases and V 8 bases, and 8 bases lay outside the gene matches. This CDR3 contains 14 residues. The CDR3 DNA is TGTGCCAGCTCATCCCGGGACAGTTACAATGAGCAGTTCTTC. This codes for CASSSRDSYNEQFF.

The chain has TRBV27 and TRBJ2-1; D is perhaps TRBD1 (7 bases). V was shortened by 4 bases and J by 9 bases, with 13 bases between the two germline ends. CDR1 and CDR2 (germline): MNHEY, SMNVEV (reference sequence). The CDR3 runs to 13 residues. The CDR3 loop is CASSYRGGIEQFF. The CDR3 DNA sequence: TGTGCCAGCAGTTACAGGGGAGGAATTGAGCAGTTCTTC.

The chain recombines TRBV5-6 with TRBJ2-2; 7 bases match TRBD1. CDR3 length: 15 amino acids. V shed 4 bases, J shed 0 bases, and the junction held 3 bases outside the gene matches. The V gene's germline CDR1 is SGHDT and CDR2 YYEEEE. The chain's CDR3 is CASSGTVANTGELFF. In nucleotides, the CDR3 is TGTGCCAGCAGCGGGACAGTCGCGAACACCGGGGAGCTGTTTTTT.

This clone has a handful of counts. V is TRBV27 and J is TRBJ2-7; 7 bases are shared with TRBD1. The CDR3 is made up of 13 amino acids. The V segment lost 5 bases and the J segment 2 bases; nucleotides outside the gene matches: 3. Germline-derived CDR1 and CDR2 are MNHEY and SMNVEV (reference sequence). CDR3 loop: CASSRQGTYEQYF. The CDR3 DNA sequence: TGTGCCAGCAGTCGACAGGGCACCTACGAGCAGTACTTC.

By share, this clone counts as medium-sized. The rearrangement uses TRBV9 and TRBJ2-1; TRBD1 matches at 7 bases. Germline V gives CDR1 SGDLS, CDR2 YYNGEE. The CDR3 loop spans 15 amino acids. V lost 4 bases to trimming and J lost 3 bases; unmatched junction nucleotides: 7. As DNA, the CDR3 is TGTGCCAGCAGCTCCGCGTGGACAGGCTACAATGAGCAGTTCTTC. Translating it yields CASSSAWTGYNEQFF.

In its sample, this clone is medium-sized. This chain links TRBV5-4 with TRBJ2-5; 9 bases agree with TRBD2. V lost 5 bases, J lost 3 bases, and 2 bases stayed unmatched. The CDR3 has 13 amino acids. From germline, CDR1 is SGHNT and CDR2 YYREEE (reference sequence). Here the CDR3 reads CASRTSGEETQYF. The CDR3 nucleotides read TGTGCCAGCAGGACTAGCGGTGAAGAGACCCAGTACTTC.

This chain links TRBV4-1 with TRBJ2-4; D is ambiguous. The germline V gene encodes CDR1 MGHRA and CDR2 YSYEKL. V was clipped by 3 bases and J by 0 bases, with 12 bases between them. The CDR3 runs to 16 residues. The CDR3, as DNA: TGCGCCAGCAGCCAGGATATATCACTAGCCAAAAACATTCAGTACTTC. It codes for CASSQDISLAKNIQYF.

The chain links TRBV7-6 to TRBJ1-3; weak D call: TRBD1 (5 bases). The CDR3 spans 13 residues. The V and J ends lost 7 bases and 4 bases respectively, with 11 bases between them. Germline CDR1 is SGHVS and CDR2 is FNYEAQ. CDR3 residues: CASTTRDGNTIYF. DNA of the CDR3: TGTGCCAGCACCACCCGGGACGGAAACACCATATATTTT.

This chain uses TRBV27 with TRBJ1-1; D is uncertain. This CDR3 comprises 16 residues. The germline gives CDR1 MNHEY, CDR2 SMNVEV (reference sequence). The V end was cut by 2 bases, the J end by 1 base, with 14 bases between. CDR3 amino acids: CASSLRRNMGNTEAFF. DNA for the CDR3: TGTGCCAGCAGTTTACGCCGAAACATGGGGAACACTGAAGCTTTCTTT.

This clone was counted between two and nine times. The rearrangement joins TRBV30 to TRBJ2-7; the match to TRBD2 covers 11 bases. V trimming: 3 bases; J trimming: 3 bases; junction bases outside the gene matches: 1. This CDR3 region has 13 residues. Germline values: CDR1 GTSNPN, CDR2 SVGIG (reference sequence). The CDR3, as DNA: TGTGCCTGGAGGACTAGCGGGGACTACGAGCAGTACTTC. It yields the protein CAWRTSGDYEQYF.

The table lists this clone with many counts. V is TRBV7-6 and J is TRBJ2-3; no clear D. Trimming pared 5 bases from V and 2 bases from J, leaving 17 bases between. The CDR3 extends over 16 amino acids. CDR1 is SGHVS and CDR2 is FNYEAQ in the germline V gene. The CDR3 spells CASSRVESVLTDTQYF. The CDR3, as DNA: TGTGCCAGCAGCCGTGTAGAAAGCGTACTCACAGATACGCAGTATTTT.